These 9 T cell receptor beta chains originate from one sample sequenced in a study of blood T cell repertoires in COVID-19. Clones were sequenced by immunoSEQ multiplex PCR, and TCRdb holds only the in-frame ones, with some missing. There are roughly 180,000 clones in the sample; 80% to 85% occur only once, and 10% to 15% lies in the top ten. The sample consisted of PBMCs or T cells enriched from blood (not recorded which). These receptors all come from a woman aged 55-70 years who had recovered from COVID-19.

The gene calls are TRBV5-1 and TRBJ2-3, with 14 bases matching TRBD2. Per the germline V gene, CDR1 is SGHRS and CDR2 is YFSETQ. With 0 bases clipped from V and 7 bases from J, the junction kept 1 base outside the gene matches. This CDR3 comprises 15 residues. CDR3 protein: CASSLGTSGRHTQYF. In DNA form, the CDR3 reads TGCGCCAGCAGCTTGGGGACTAGCGGGAGGCATACGCAGTATTTT.

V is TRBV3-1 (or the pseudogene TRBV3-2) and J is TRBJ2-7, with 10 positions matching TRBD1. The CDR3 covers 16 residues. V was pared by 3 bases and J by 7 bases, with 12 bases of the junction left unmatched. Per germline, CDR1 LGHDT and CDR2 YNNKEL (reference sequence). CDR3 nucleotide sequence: TGTGCCAGCAGCCATATAAGGGGACAGGGGTTCTATGAGCAGTACTTC. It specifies CASSHIRGQGFYEQYF.

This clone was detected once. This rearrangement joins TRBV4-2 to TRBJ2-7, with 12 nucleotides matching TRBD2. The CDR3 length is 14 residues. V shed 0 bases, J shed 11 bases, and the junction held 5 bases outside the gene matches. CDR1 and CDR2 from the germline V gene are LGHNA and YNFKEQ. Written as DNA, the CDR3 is TGTGCCAGCAGCCAAGACGCGACTAGCGGGAGAAAGTACTTC. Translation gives CASSQDATSGRKYF.

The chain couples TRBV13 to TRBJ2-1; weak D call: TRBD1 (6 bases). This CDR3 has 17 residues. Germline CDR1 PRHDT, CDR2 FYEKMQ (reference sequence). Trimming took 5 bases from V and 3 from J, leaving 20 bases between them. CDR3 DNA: TGTGCCAGCAGCGACCCTCTAGGGCAGGGGCTCTACAATGAGCAGTTCTTC. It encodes CASSDPLGQGLYNEQFF.

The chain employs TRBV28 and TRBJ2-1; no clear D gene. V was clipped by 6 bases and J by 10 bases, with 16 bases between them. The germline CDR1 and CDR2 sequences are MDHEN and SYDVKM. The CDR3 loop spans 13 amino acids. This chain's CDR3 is CASRPPLLNEQFF. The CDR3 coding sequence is TGTGCCAGCAGACCCCCGCTACTGAACGAGCAGTTCTTC.

The CDR3 here is CASSPDRSGGYEQYF. DNA of the CDR3: TGTGCCAGCAGCCCCGATAGGAGCGGGGGCTACGAGCAGTACTTC. The V and J genes are TRBV7-2 and TRBJ2-7; 8 nucleotides line up with TRBD2. There are 15 residues in the CDR3. Germline values: CDR1 SGHTA, CDR2 FQGNSA. After removal of 5 bases from V and 3 bases from J, the junction contained 9 bases not matched to a gene.

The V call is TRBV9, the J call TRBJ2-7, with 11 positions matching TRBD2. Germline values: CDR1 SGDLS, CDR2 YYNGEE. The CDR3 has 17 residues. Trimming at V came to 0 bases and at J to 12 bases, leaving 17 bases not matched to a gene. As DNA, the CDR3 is TGTGCCAGCAGCGTAGAACCCAACTCCCTAGCGGGGGGCTCCCTGTACTTC. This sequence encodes CASSVEPNSLAGGSLYF.

CDR3 DNA sequence: TGTGCCAGCTCACCAGAGACCGACAGGGACACTTACGAGCAGTACTTC. It yields the protein CASSPETDRDTYEQYF. The chain recombines TRBV18 with TRBJ2-7, with 7 nucleotides matching TRBD1. This CDR3 is 16 amino acids long. V lost 2 bases, J lost 4 bases, and 11 bases stayed unmatched. Per germline, CDR1 KGHSH and CDR2 LQKENI.

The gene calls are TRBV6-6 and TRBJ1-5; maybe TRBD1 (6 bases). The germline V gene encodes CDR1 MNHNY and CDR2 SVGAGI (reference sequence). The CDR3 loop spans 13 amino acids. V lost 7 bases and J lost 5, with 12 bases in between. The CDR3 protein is CASTGQSYQPQHF. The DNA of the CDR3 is TGTGCCAGCACCGGACAGTCCTATCAGCCCCAGCATTTT.